The 8 T cell receptor beta chains given below trace back to one sample, sequenced in a study of blood T cell repertoires in COVID-19. The assay was immunoSEQ multiplex PCR, and TCRdb's table has in-frame clones only and misses some. The data show nearly 30,000 clones, with about nine tenths seen just once and roughly 7.9% held by the top ten. Material: peripheral blood. The receptors stem from a man in his sixties or seventies with active or convalescent COVID-19.

This chain joins TRBV7-7 and TRBJ2-5, with D possibly matching TRBD1 (7 bases). Germline V CDR1 and CDR2: SSHAT, FNYEAQ (reference sequence). Trimming took off 3 bases at V and 4 bases at J, with 15 bases between the two ends. CDR3 length equals 15 residues. The CDR3 bases are TGTGCCAGCAGCTTGACAGGGACGCGGGGAGAGACCCAGTACTTC. Protein sequence: CASSLTGTRGETQYF.

The chain uses TRBV6-5 and TRBJ2-1; TRBD1 matches at 9 bases. The V gene end was trimmed by 6 bases and the J gene end by 6 bases; junction bases not matched to a gene: 9. Germline CDR1 is MNHEY and CDR2 is SVGAGI. The length of the CDR3 is 15 residues. The CDR3: CASRGSGQGVNEQFF. CDR3 coding DNA: TGTGCCAGCAGGGGCTCGGGACAGGGTGTCAATGAGCAGTTCTTC.

This rearrangement joins TRBV7-6 to TRBJ1-5, with a weak D call TRBD1 (5 bases). The ends were cut back, 1 base at V and 4 bases at J, with 11 bases in the middle. Germline V gene lookup returns CDR1 SGHVS and CDR2 FNYEAQ. The CDR3 length is 15 residues. DNA of the CDR3: TGTGCCAGCAGCTTAGTCGCAGGGCGAAATCAGCCCCAGCATTTT. Translated, it gives CASSLVAGRNQPQHF.

The rearrangement joins TRBV6-5 to TRBJ2-7, with D perhaps matching TRBD2 (6 bases). Per germline, CDR1 MNHEY and CDR2 SVGAGI. V lost 3 bases and J lost 2, with 14 bases in between. This CDR3 region has 15 residues. Written as DNA, the CDR3 is TGTGCCAGCAGTTATGGCGGGACCCCAACCTACGAGCAGTACGTC. Its translation is CASSYGGTPTYEQYV.

The V gene is TRBV6-5, the J gene TRBJ2-7, with 7 bases identical to TRBD1. The CDR3 is 15 amino acids. Germline V gene data show CDR1 as MNHEY and CDR2 as SVGAGI. Trimming removed 6 bases from V and 0 bases from J; junction bases left unmatched: 8. CDR3 sequence (DNA): TGTGCCAGCAGGGCCGGGACAGCGAACTCCTACGAGCAGTACGTC. It specifies CASRAGTANSYEQYV.

The chain couples TRBV4-3 to TRBJ2-1; no reliable D call. CDR1 is LGHNA and CDR2 is YSLEER in the germline V gene. V lost 0 bases to trimming and J lost 10 bases, with 16 bases between them. This CDR3 is built from 15 residues. DNA for the CDR3: TGCGCCAGCAGCCAAGATGCGGCCGCTCCACGGGAGCAGTTCTTC. It specifies CASSQDAAAPREQFF.

The chain combines TRBV5-6 with TRBJ2-2; perhaps TRBD1 as D (5 bases). V lost 2 bases and J lost 1, with 12 bases in between. Germline loops: CDR1 SGHDT, CDR2 YYEEEE. The CDR3 is 16 amino acids. Written as DNA, the CDR3 is TGTGCCAGCAGCTTTTTTAGGGGAAAGAACACCGGGGAGCTGTTTTTT. This translates into CASSFFRGKNTGELFF.

The rearrangement uses TRBV7-2 and TRBJ2-3, with TRBD1 matching over 7 bases. There are 15 residues in the CDR3. Per germline, CDR1 SGHTA and CDR2 FQGNSA. Trimming removed 5 bases from V and 0 bases from J; junction bases left unmatched: 5. This chain's CDR3 is CASSETGWSTDTQYF. The CDR3 DNA is TGTGCCAGCAGCGAGACAGGGTGGAGCACAGATACGCAGTATTTT.